Only a few counts were recorded for the clone carrying this TCR beta chain. Its antigen remains unidentified. The data are from a study of T cells after yellow fever vaccination. Broader study findings: Overall, a small share of clonotypes was seen in both CD4 and CD8 compartments. Post-booster reappearance was seen for most primary-vaccination clones (roughly 96% CD4, 80% to 90% CD8). FACS-sorted repertoires might harbor abundant contaminating clonotypes from the bulk population.

The CDR3 contains 14 residues. Germline V gives CDR1 LNHDA, CDR2 SQIVND (reference sequence). Trimming left V 5 bases short and J 4 bases short, with 12 bases between. TCR cDNA, made by 5'RACE template switching, carried an added universal primer site and UMIs. TCRdb analysed the 5' RACE reads with MiXCR anew, one entry per CDR3 protein. This table has 500,000 to 700,000 distinct CDR3 sequences, roughly a fifth appearing once. The sample in question was PBMCs, obtained 15 days after the yellow fever booster vaccination. The clonotype comes from a man aged 30 to 45 who received the YFV17D yellow fever vaccine. The V call is TRBV19, the J call TRBJ2-1; D gene ambiguous. The CDR3 DNA reads as TGTGCCAGTAGTTACGGTCGTACTTACAATGAGCAGTTCTTC. This sequence encodes CASSYGRTYNEQFF. The complete variable domain, with remaining parts taken from reference TRBV19 and TRBJ2-1, reads DGGITQSPKYLFRKEGQNVTLSCEQNLNHDAMYWYRQDPGQGLRLIYYSQIVNDFQKGDIAEGYSVSREKKESFPLTVTSAQKNPTAFYLCASSYGRTYNEQFFGPGTRLTVL.